This T cell receptor beta chain was captured by sequencing in a study of tumor-infiltrating lymphocytes in primary liver carcinoma. Across the whole study: All lesions had stage T1-T3 N0M0 and roughly 4.2 to 10 cm widths. Study findings and constraints: Tumor region pairs overlapped more than did tumor-adjacent and tumor-blood pairs.

With around 490 ng total RNA as template and a constant-region primer, TCR beta cDNA was made. Libraries covering TCR beta were generated through three nested multiplex PCR rounds (using a slightly modified ARM-PCR). It was with TRBV1-TRBV30 forward primers and a C-beta reverse primer that the first two PCR rounds were run, at 10 cycles each. TCRdb redid the calling of the multiplex PCR reads with MiXCR, one entry per CDR3 protein. In the table there are 300,000 to 400,000 distinct CDR3 sequences, around 60% of which are singletons. Of note for this clonotype: The antigen is unknown. An end of the junction does not agree with germline; a read error may underlie this.

Alongside blood RNA obtained from unsorted whole blood, germline DNA was also extracted. CDR1 and CDR2 from the germline V gene are MNHEY and SVGAGI. This CDR3 contains 13 residues. Material: peripheral blood. The chain employs TRBV6-5 and TRBJ2-1; D unclear. The receptor's source is a man in his forties with primary liver carcinoma and hepatitis B virus infection. This CDR3 is CACSRLAYNEQFF. The CDR3 nucleotides read TGTGCCTGCAGTAGACTTGCCTACAATGAGCAGTTCTTC.